These 23 T cell receptor beta chains share one sample of origin, sequenced in a study of identifying expanded T cells in peripheral blood. Libraries were prepared by immunoSEQ multiplex PCR; TCRdb keeps only in-frame clonotypes and omits some of them. The table has roughly 100,000 clones, more than 85% seen once. The source material was blood. Every receptor here comes from a person between 18 and 69 years old in good health.

This clone was detected once. Other DNA sequences in this specimen translate into the identical CDR3. The chain links TRBV6-5 to TRBJ1-4, with TRBD1 identical over 8 bases. The CDR3 has 15 residues. Germline V gives CDR1 MNHEY, CDR2 SVGAGI. V trimming: 6 bases; J trimming: 7 bases; junction bases outside the gene matches: 10. The CDR3: CASRQHRGFSEKLFF. Here the CDR3 DNA reads TGTGCCAGCAGACAACACAGGGGGTTCAGTGAAAAACTGTTTTTT.

The genes are TRBV14 and TRBJ2-3, with D perhaps being TRBD1 or TRBD2 (5 bases each). Germline-derived CDR1 and CDR2 are SGHDN and FVKESK. V was cut by 4 bases and J by 3 bases, with 14 bases left in between. This CDR3 region has 15 residues. CDR3 sequence: CASSLRPGATDTQYF. CDR3 DNA: TGTGCCAGCAGCCTCCGACCCGGGGCGACAGATACGCAGTATTTT. Variable domain in full (rest from reference TRBV14 and TRBJ2-3): EAGVTQFPSHSVIEKGQTVTLRCDPISGHDNLYWYRRVMGKEIKFLLHFVKESKQDESGMPNNRFLAERTGGTYSTLKVQPAELEDSGVYFCASSLRPGATDTQYFGPGTRLTVL.

This rearrangement joins TRBV7-2 to TRBJ1-6, with no clear D. From germline, CDR1 is SGHTA and CDR2 FQGNSA. The CDR3 totals 13 residues. V was trimmed by 2 bases and J by 8 bases, leaving 7 bases between them. CDR3 loop: CASSLRFDSPLHF. CDR3 bases: TGTGCCAGCAGCTTAAGGTTCGATTCACCCCTCCACTTT.

V and J are TRBV18 and TRBJ2-1; D tentatively reads TRBD1 or TRBD2 (5 bases each). CDR3 size: 12 residues. The germline V gene encodes CDR1 KGHSH and CDR2 LQKENI. With 10 bases removed from V and 8 bases from J, the gap between germline ends came to 15 bases. The CDR3 here is CANSRGMDEQFF. The CDR3 DNA sequence: TGTGCCAACTCGAGGGGTATGGATGAGCAGTTCTTC.

The CDR3 sequence: CASSRRGTGLNEKLFF. In DNA form, the CDR3 reads TGTGCCAGCAGCCGGCGGGGGACAGGCCTTAATGAAAAACTGTTTTTT. The rearrangement uses TRBV7-9 and TRBJ1-4; 8 bases line up with TRBD1. The V gene end was trimmed by 5 bases and the J gene end by 4 bases; junction bases not matched to a gene: 9. The CDR3 loop spans 16 amino acids. Germline lookup yields CDR1 SEHNR and CDR2 FQNEAQ (reference sequence).

The J gene is TRBJ1-5, the V gene TRBV5-8; D remains ambiguous. The CDR3 runs 16 residues. CDR1 and CDR2 from the germline V gene are SGHTS and YDEGEE. V dropped 4 bases and J dropped 2 bases, with 16 bases sitting between them. The CDR3 bases are TGTGCCAGCAGCCAAGATGTTGGGGAGCGCAATCAGCCCCAGCATTTT. It yields the protein CASSQDVGERNQPQHF.

In its sample, this clone was seen once. The chain couples TRBV29-1 to TRBJ1-2; 9 bases are shared with TRBD1. The CDR3 loop spans 15 amino acids. Germline assignment: CDR1 SQVTM and CDR2 ANQGSEA. With 7 bases clipped from V and 0 bases from J, the junction kept 9 bases outside the gene matches. The CDR3: CSADRGSLANYGYTF. The DNA of the CDR3 is TGCAGCGCCGACAGGGGGTCCTTAGCTAACTATGGCTACACCTTC.

The genes are TRBV7-8 and TRBJ2-7; D possibly corresponds to TRBD1 (6 bases). CDR1 SGHVS and CDR2 FQNEAQ come from the germline V gene. V was cut by 4 bases and J by 2 bases, with 15 bases left in between. This CDR3 spans 15 amino acids. This CDR3 reads CASSSPYRTAYEQYF. Written as DNA, the CDR3 is TGTGCCAGCAGCTCCCCCTACCGGACAGCCTACGAGCAGTACTTC. Based on the CDR3 plus reference TRBV7-8 and TRBJ2-7, the full variable domain is GAGVSQSPRYKVAKRGQDVALRCDPISGHVSLFWYQQALGQGPEFLTYFQNEAQLDKSGLPSDRFFAERPEGSVSTLKIQRTQQEDSAVYLCASSSPYRTAYEQYFGPGTRLTVT.

The chain carries TRBV13 and TRBJ1-1, with D perhaps matching TRBD1 (6 bases). Germline V CDR1 and CDR2: PRHDT, FYEKMQ (reference sequence). This CDR3 has 13 amino acids. Trimming took 5 bases from V and 7 from J, leaving 14 bases between them. In DNA form, the CDR3 reads TGTGCCAGCAGCGAGGGGGGACTTGATGAAGCTTTCTTT. As protein: CASSEGGLDEAFF.

The chain is built from TRBV7-9 and TRBJ1-1; tentatively, D is TRBD1 (5 bases). The V end was cut by 0 bases, the J end by 1 base, with 18 bases between. This CDR3 has 18 amino acids. Germline assignment: CDR1 SEHNR and CDR2 FQNEAQ (reference sequence). The CDR3 reads CASSLAMGVTRRNTEAFF. The CDR3 DNA reads TGTGCCAGCAGCTTAGCGATGGGGGTTACGCGTAGGAACACTGAAGCTTTCTTT.

This chain joins TRBV5-6 and TRBJ2-5; D assignment may be TRBD1 or TRBD2 (5 bases each). CDR3 length equals 15 residues. Deletions cut 4 bases from V and 4 bases from J, with 17 bases between. The germline V gene encodes CDR1 SGHDT and CDR2 YYEEEE. CDR3 coding DNA: TGTGCCAGCAGCGCCGGGTGGGGGACGGGAGAGACCCAGTACTTC. Its translation is CASSAGWGTGETQYF.

The chain couples TRBV27 to TRBJ1-1; the match to TRBD1 covers 7 bases. The V segment lost 8 bases and the J segment 1 base; nucleotides outside the gene matches: 10. The CDR3 runs to 15 residues. Germline V gene lookup returns CDR1 MNHEY and CDR2 SMNVEV (reference sequence). In DNA form, the CDR3 reads TGTGCCAGCTGCCCAACCGGGACAGCGAACACTGAAGCTTTCTTT. Protein sequence: CASCPTGTANTEAFF.

The gene calls are TRBV9 and TRBJ1-6, with 7 bases matching TRBD1. The germline V gene has CDR1 SGDLS and CDR2 YYNGEE. V dropped 3 bases and J dropped 9; count of bases not matched to a gene: 6. The CDR3 sequence is 14 residues long. CDR3 region: CASSATGVGSPLHF. The CDR3, as DNA: TGTGCCAGCAGCGCAACAGGGGTTGGTTCACCCCTCCACTTT.

This chain links TRBV9 with TRBJ1-1; 10 bases line up with TRBD1. The germline V gene encodes CDR1 SGDLS and CDR2 YYNGEE. CDR3 length equals 14 residues. The ends lost 3 bases at V and 3 bases at J; junction bases unmatched: 2. CDR3 in amino acids: CASSAGQGDTEAFF. The CDR3 DNA reads as TGTGCCAGCAGCGCAGGACAGGGGGACACTGAAGCTTTCTTT. Full variable domain (outside the CDR3, taken from reference TRBV9 and TRBJ1-1): DSGVTQTPKHLITATGQRVTLRCSPRSGDLSVYWYQQSLDQGLQFLIQYYNGEERAKGNILERFSAQQFPDLHSELNLSSLELGDSALYFCASSAGQGDTEAFFGQGTRLTVV.

The chain employs TRBV15 and TRBJ2-1; 11 nucleotides line up with TRBD2. V trimming: 8 bases; J trimming: 7 bases; junction bases outside the gene matches: 10. Germline CDR1 LNHNV, CDR2 YYDKDF (reference sequence). The CDR3 has 15 amino acids. The CDR3 DNA sequence: TGTGCCACCGGGGTAGCGGGGGGGCGTGATAATGAGCAGTTCTTC. Protein sequence: CATGVAGGRDNEQFF.

This sequence joins TRBV5-1 and TRBJ2-7; D uncertain. V was cut by 3 bases and J by 6 bases, with 10 bases left in between. From germline, CDR1 is SGHRS and CDR2 YFSETQ. The CDR3 consists of 12 residues. The CDR3 sequence: CASSSPGSEQYF. As DNA, the CDR3 is TGCGCCAGCAGCTCCCCCGGGTCCGAGCAGTACTTC.

The chain recombines TRBV6-6 with TRBJ2-2; TRBD2 agrees at 8 bases. The CDR3 extends over 14 amino acids. CDR1 and CDR2 from the germline V gene are MNHNY and SVGAGI (reference sequence). The ends lost 7 bases at V and 4 bases at J; junction bases unmatched: 5. The CDR3 reads CASIEAGVTGELFF. The DNA of the CDR3 is TGTGCCAGCATCGAAGCGGGGGTCACCGGGGAGCTGTTTTTT.

This rearrangement joins TRBV2 to TRBJ1-5, with unresolved D. This CDR3 is 15 amino acids long. V was clipped by 4 bases and J by 0 bases, with 10 bases between them. Germline loops: CDR1 SNHLY, CDR2 FYNNEI. CDR3 DNA sequence: TGTGCCAGCAGTGCCCCAGGAGGTAGCAATCAGCCCCAGCATTTT. Its protein is CASSAPGGSNQPQHF.

The genes are TRBV10-3 and TRBJ2-7; 10 bases match TRBD1. CDR1 is ENHRY and CDR2 is SYGVKD in the germline V gene. The CDR3 runs to 16 residues. The trim removed 2 bases at V and 0 bases at J, leaving 4 bases unmatched. Here the CDR3 reads CAISEPGQGNSYEQYF. The CDR3 nucleotides are TGTGCCATCAGTGAGCCGGGACAGGGGAACTCCTACGAGCAGTACTTC.

The genes are TRBV10-2 and TRBJ1-1, with D tentatively TRBD1 (5 bases). Between the trimmed V and J ends, which lost 1 base and 4 bases, there was a span of 10 bases. The V gene's germline CDR1 is WSHSY and CDR2 SAAADI. The CDR3 length is 14 residues. CDR3 protein: CASSEWGEGTEAFF. Written as DNA, the CDR3 is TGCGCCAGCAGTGAGTGGGGGGAGGGCACTGAAGCTTTCTTT.

This chain links TRBV7-9 with TRBJ2-3, with 16 bases aligning to TRBD2. Trimming took 4 bases from V and 4 from J; bases not matched to a gene: 8. CDR3 length: 18 amino acids. Germline CDR1 and CDR2: SEHNR and FQNEAQ (reference sequence). The CDR3 sequence is CASSSPGLAGGRADTQYF. The CDR3 DNA follows: TGTGCCAGCAGCTCCCCGGGACTAGCGGGGGGGCGGGCAGATACGCAGTATTTT. Full variable domain (outside the CDR3, taken from reference TRBV7-9 and TRBJ2-3): DTGVSQNPRHKITKRGQNVTFRCDPISEHNRLYWYRQTLGQGPEFLTYFQNEAQLEKSRLLSDRFSAERPKGSFSTLEIQRTEQGDSAMYLCASSSPGLAGGRADTQYFGPGTRLTVL.

J is TRBJ2-2 and V is TRBV18, with D tentatively TRBD1 or TRBD2 (5 bases each). The V end was cut by 1 base, the J end by 6 bases, with 18 bases between. From germline, CDR1 is KGHSH and CDR2 LQKENI. CDR3 length equals 17 residues. CDR3 protein: CASSPQSMRGLSGELFF. DNA for the CDR3: TGTGCCAGCTCACCACAGAGCATGAGGGGCCTCTCCGGGGAGCTGTTTTTT.

The rearrangement links TRBV5-1 to TRBJ2-7; 8 nucleotides line up with TRBD2. With V trimmed by 7 bases and J by 3 bases, 9 bases remained unmatched. This CDR3 is built from 14 residues. Germline V CDR1 and CDR2: SGHRS, YFSETQ. CDR3 loop: CASFQDAGGYEQYF. CDR3 sequence (DNA): TGCGCCAGCTTCCAGGACGCGGGGGGCTACGAGCAGTACTTC.